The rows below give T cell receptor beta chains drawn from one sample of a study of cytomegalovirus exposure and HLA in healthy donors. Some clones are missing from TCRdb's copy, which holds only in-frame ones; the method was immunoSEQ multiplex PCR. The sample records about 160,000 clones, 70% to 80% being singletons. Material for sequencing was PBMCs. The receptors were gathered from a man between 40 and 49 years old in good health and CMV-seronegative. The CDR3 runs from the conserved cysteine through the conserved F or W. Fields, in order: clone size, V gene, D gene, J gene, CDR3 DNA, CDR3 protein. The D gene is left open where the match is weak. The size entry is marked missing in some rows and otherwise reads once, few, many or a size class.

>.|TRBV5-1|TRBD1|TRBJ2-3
TGCGCCAGCAGCTTGGACAGGGGGCAAACAGATACGCAGTATTTT
CASSLDRGQTDTQYF
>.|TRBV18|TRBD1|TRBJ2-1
TGTGCCAGCTCAGTATCCGGGACAGGGAATGAGCAGTTCTTC
CASSVSGTGNEQFF
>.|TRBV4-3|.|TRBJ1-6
TGCGCCAGCAGCCATTATCACAGAAAGAATTCACCCCTCCACTTT
CASSHYHRKNSPLHF
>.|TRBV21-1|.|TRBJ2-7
TGTGCCAGCAAGCCGGGACAGGGTCTCTACGAGCAGTACTTC
CASKPGQGLYEQYF
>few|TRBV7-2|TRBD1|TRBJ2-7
TGTGCCAGCAGCAGGGGGAGTGGGACAGCCCACGAGCAGTACTTC
CASSRGSGTAHEQYF
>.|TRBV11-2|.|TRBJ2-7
TGTGCCAGCAGCTTAGTGCAGGTTTCCTACGAGCAGTACTTC
CASSLVQVSYEQYF
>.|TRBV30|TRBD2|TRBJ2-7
TGTGCCTGGAGGGGGGGGGAGCAGTACTTC
CAWRGGEQYF
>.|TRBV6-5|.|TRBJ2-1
TGTGCCAGCAGTCCTCGACTAGGGAATTACAATGAGCAGTTCTTC
CASSPRLGNYNEQFF
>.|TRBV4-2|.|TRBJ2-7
TGTGCCAGCAGCCAAGAAGGAGGGAGGCCCCTCGAGCAGTACTTC
CASSQEGGRPLEQYF
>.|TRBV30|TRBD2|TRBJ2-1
TGTGCCTGGAGTGTACCTGGGACTACCCACAATGAGCAGTTCTTC
CAWSVPGTTHNEQFF
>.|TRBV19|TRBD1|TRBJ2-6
TGTGCCAGTAGTACACACAGGGGCGCCAGCTCTGGGGCCAACGTCCTGACTTTC
CASSTHRGASSGANVLTF
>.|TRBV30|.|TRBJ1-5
TGTGCCTGGAGCCGGCAGGCTAATCAGCCCCAGCATTTT
CAWSRQANQPQHF
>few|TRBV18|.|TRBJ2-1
TGTGCCAGCTCACCACGGGGGCAGGCCTCCTACAATGAGCAGTTCTTC
CASSPRGQASYNEQFF
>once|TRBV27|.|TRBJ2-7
TGTGCCAGCAGTCTTGGGGGGAGCGCGTACGAGCAGTACTTC
CASSLGGSAYEQYF
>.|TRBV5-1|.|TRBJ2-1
TGCGCCAGCAGCTTGGGGCTAGAAGTTTATGAGCAGTTCTTC
CASSLGLEVYEQFF
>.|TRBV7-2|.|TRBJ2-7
TGTGCCAGCAGCTTGGGGCGTTCCCTCGAGCAGTACTTC
CASSLGRSLEQYF
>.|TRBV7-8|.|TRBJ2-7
TGTGCCAGCAGCTTAGGGGACACCATGATCTACGAGCAGTACTTC
CASSLGDTMIYEQYF
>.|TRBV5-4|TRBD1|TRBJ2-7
TGTGCCAGCAGCCCACTCGGGACAGGGTACGAGCAGTACTTC
CASSPLGTGYEQYF
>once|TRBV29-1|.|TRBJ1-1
TGCAGCGTTGAGGAGATTGAAGCTTTCTTT
CSVEEIEAFF
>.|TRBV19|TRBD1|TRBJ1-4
TGTGCCAGTAGACCCGGGACAGGGGCTGCAAAACTGTTTTTT
CASRPGTGAAKLFF
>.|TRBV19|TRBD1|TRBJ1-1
TGTGCCAGTAGTATTGGAGACAGGGGTCCCTCTTGGAGCACTGAAGCTTTCTTT
CASSIGDRGPSWSTEAFF
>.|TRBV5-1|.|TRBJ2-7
TGCGCCAGCAGCTTGTTGTCTCTAGAGAGCTCCTACGAGCAGTACTTC
CASSLLSLESSYEQYF
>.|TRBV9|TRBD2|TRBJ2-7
TGTGCCAGCAGCGGGTTAGCGGGAGGGCGGAACGAGCAGTACTTC
CASSGLAGGRNEQYF
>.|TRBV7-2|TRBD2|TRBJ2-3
TGTGCCAGCAGCTTATCTAGCGGGGAGACAGATACGCAGTATTTT
CASSLSSGETDTQYF
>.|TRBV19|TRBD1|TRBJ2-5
TGTGCCAGTAGTCTAGGGGACAGTGCCTTTTCGACCCAGTACTTC
CASSLGDSAFSTQYF
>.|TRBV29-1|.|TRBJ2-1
TGCAGCGTTGAAGAAGCAGGGGGGTCCACTGCACAGTTCTTC
CSVEEAGGSTAQFF
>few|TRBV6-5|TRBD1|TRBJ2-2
TGTGCCAGCAGTGGACCGACAGGGGACACCGGGGAGCTGTTTTTT
CASSGPTGDTGELFF
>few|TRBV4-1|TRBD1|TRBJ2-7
TGCGCCAGCAGCCAAGGGATCAGAGGACAGGGTAAATCCTACGAGCAGTACTTC
CASSQGIRGQGKSYEQYF
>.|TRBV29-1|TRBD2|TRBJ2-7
TGCAGCGTCGAAGGGCGGAAGGTTGGGACTAGCGTGTCCTACGAGCAGTACTTC
CSVEGRKVGTSVSYEQYF
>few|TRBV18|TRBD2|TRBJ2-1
TGTGCCAGCACCCTAAGCGGGGGGGACTACAATGAGCAGTTCTTC
CASTLSGGDYNEQFF
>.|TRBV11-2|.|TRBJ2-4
TGTGCCAGCAGCTTGGGGAGACTGGGTGACATTCAGTACTTC
CASSLGRLGDIQYF
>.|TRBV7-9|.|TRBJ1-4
TGTGCCAGCAGCCAAGGGGTGCAGGAACTGTTTTTT
CASSQGVQELFF
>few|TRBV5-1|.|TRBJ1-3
TGCGCCAGCAGCCCGGACTCCTTCTCTGGAAACACCATATATTTT
CASSPDSFSGNTIYF
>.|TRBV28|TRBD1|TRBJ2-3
TGTGCCAGCAGACGCTCGGGACAGGGAATAGATACGCAGTATTTT
CASRRSGQGIDTQYF
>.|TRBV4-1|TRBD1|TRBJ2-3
TGCGCCAGCACCAGTAAGACAGGGGGAGACCCCAATGCTCGCACAGATACGCAGTATTTT
CASTSKTGGDPNARTDTQYF
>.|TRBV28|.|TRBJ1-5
TGTGCCAGCTTACAGCCAGATAGCAATCAGCCCCAGCATTTT
CASLQPDSNQPQHF
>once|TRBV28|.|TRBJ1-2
TGTGCCAGCGGGGCAGTATATGGCTACACCTTC
CASGAVYGYTF